This entry concerns a single TCR beta chain. Study processing details: Reference gene primer amplification in the assay estimated nucleated cell counts. Profiled with immunoSEQ multiplex PCR; TCRdb holds only in-frame clones, not every one. The V and J calls and the clone size are those of that table, but D and trimming were determined from the DNA. This table has some 190,000 clones, about four fifths appearing once. This sample was included in a study of blood T cell repertoires in COVID-19. Study information: From the United States, Italy and Spain came samples of acute and convalescent COVID-19.

The CDR3 sequence is 11 residues long. CDR1 is DFQATT, CDR2 SNEGSKA, per germline (reference sequence). The sequencing sample was made of peripheral blood. The receptor's source is a woman between 65 and 79 years old with active or convalescent COVID-19. The chain recombines TRBV20-1 with TRBJ1-2; the D gene is possibly TRBD1 (5 bases). The CDR3 nucleotides read TGCACCTCACTGACAGTCTATGGCTACACCTTC. It specifies CTSLTVYGYTF.